Given below is one T cell receptor beta chain in context. Its specificity is not known. These data are taken from a study of OX40 agonist ivuxolimab in advanced cancers. For the study at large: The study treated patients with ivuxolimab, an agonistic anti-OX40 (CD134) antibody. Patients in the trial were receiving intravenous ivuxolimab every 2 weeks, at doses of 0.01 to 10 mg/kg. Findings of the study overall: Partial responders at 0.1-3.0 mg/kg had among the lowest clonal expansion. Mean expanded clone counts were higher in CD8+ than CD4+ T cells.

CDR1 SGDLS and CDR2 YYNGEE come from the germline V gene. Trimming took 2 bases from V and 7 from J, leaving 10 bases between them. The CDR3 length is 13 residues. The protocol was immunoSEQ multiplex PCR, while the TCRdb copy is restricted to in-frame clones and leaves out a portion. The sample consists of about 76,000 clones, 85% of them appearing once. The rearrangement uses TRBV9 and TRBJ2-1; D remains unclear. The sequencing used CD4+ or CD8+ T cells sorted from blood, collected in a trial of the OX40 agonist ivuxolimab. This sequence was found in an adult with an advanced solid tumor such as melanoma, head and neck, liver or kidney cancer. In DNA form, the CDR3 reads TGTGCCAGCAGCGTCAACTCGTTTAATGAGCAGTTCTTC. As protein: CASSVNSFNEQFF. Based on the CDR3 plus reference TRBV9 and TRBJ2-1, the full variable domain is DSGVTQTPKHLITATGQRVTLRCSPRSGDLSVYWYQQSLDQGLQFLIQYYNGEERAKGNILERFSAQQFPDLHSELNLSSLELGDSALYFCASSVNSFNEQFFGPGTRLTVL.